These 30 T cell receptor beta chains were sequenced from one sample in a study of cytomegalovirus exposure and HLA in healthy donors (dated by TCRdb to the late 2010s). Libraries were made using the immunoSEQ multiplex PCR assay. The multiplex PCR relied on a mix of 60 forward primers for TCR Vbeta segments and 13 reverse primers for TCR Jbeta segments. The source is immuneACCESS, and TCRdb retained only in-frame sequences with V and J called. Part of the clones is not carried over; for the studies checked, unresolved V genes explain less than half of this, and the remainder is unexplained. For this sample the table gives about 200,000 clones, of which 87% were detected only once. The ten largest make up about 1.2% of the sample. The sample was PBMCs. The receptors shown here come from a man aged 30 to 45 in good health and CMV-seronegative.

The sample holds one count of this clone. The chain carries TRBV6-1 and TRBJ2-5; weak D call: TRBD2 (6 bases). The germline gives CDR1 MNHNS, CDR2 SASEGT. Trimming cost V 6 bases and J 7 bases, with 9 bases left between them. This CDR3 is built from 11 residues. The CDR3 DNA reads as TGTGCCAGCAGGCACGGGGGGACCCAGTACTTC. It codes for CASRHGGTQYF.

The V call is TRBV5-1, the J call TRBJ2-3; 9 nucleotides agree with TRBD2. Trimming at V came to 5 bases and at J to 1 base, leaving 8 bases not matched to a gene. This CDR3 region has 16 residues. Germline CDR1 SGHRS, CDR2 YFSETQ. CDR3 in DNA: TGCGCCAGCAGTCTTTCCCGGACTAGCGGCACAGATACGCAGTATTTT. It codes for CASSLSRTSGTDTQYF. The full variable domain, completed using reference TRBV5-1 and TRBJ2-3, is KAGVTQTPRYLIKTRGQQVTLSCSPISGHRSVSWYQQTPGQGLQFLFEYFSETQRNKGNFPGRFSGRQFSNSRSEMNVSTLELGDSALYLCASSLSRTSGTDTQYFGPGTRLTVL.

The chain's CDR3 is CAGTGGESGELFF. CDR3 in DNA: TGTGCCGGCACAGGGGGTGAATCCGGGGAGCTGTTTTTT. This chain joins TRBV6-4 and TRBJ2-2; 8 bases line up with TRBD1. This CDR3 is 13 amino acids long. CDR1 is MRHNA and CDR2 is SNTAGT in the germline V gene. V was clipped by 11 bases and J by 6 bases; unmatched bases: 8.

This clone showed up just a few times. The V gene is TRBV30, the J gene TRBJ2-5, with TRBD2 matching over 16 bases. The germline V gene encodes CDR1 GTSNPN and CDR2 SVGIG (reference sequence). The ends lost 1 base at V and 1 base at J; junction bases unmatched: 6. The CDR3 is 18 amino acids. For the CDR3, the DNA is TGTGCCTGGAGTGCTGGGACTAGCGGGAGGGGGTCCCAAGAGACCCAGTACTTC. Amino acids: CAWSAGTSGRGSQETQYF.

V gene TRBV6-5 combines with J gene TRBJ2-1; D is undetermined. The length of the CDR3 is 11 residues. Germline values: CDR1 MNHEY, CDR2 SVGAGI. V was clipped by 10 bases and J by 6 bases, with 10 bases between them. CDR3 in amino acids: CATGRGNEQFF. CDR3 DNA: TGTGCCACCGGCAGAGGCAATGAGCAGTTCTTC.

A single count supports this clone. The chain combines TRBV19 with TRBJ2-1, with a possible D match to TRBD2 (6 bases). V was pared by 5 bases and J by 5 bases, with 19 bases between. The CDR3 loop spans 16 amino acids. Germline CDR1 reads LNHDA; CDR2 reads SQIVND (reference sequence). CDR3 region: CASSSLERAWHNEQFF. In DNA form, the CDR3 reads TGTGCCAGTAGTTCCCTGGAGCGGGCGTGGCACAATGAGCAGTTCTTC.

The chain joins TRBV28 to TRBJ1-2; 9 nucleotides line up with TRBD1. CDR1 and CDR2 from the germline V gene are MDHEN and SYDVKM. The CDR3 has 16 residues. Trimming at V came to 6 bases and at J to 5 bases, leaving 13 bases not matched to a gene. The CDR3 DNA is TGTGCCAGCAGACCATCTTATACGACAGGGGGATATGGCTACACCTTC. Translated, it gives CASRPSYTTGGYGYTF.

J is TRBJ2-7 and V is TRBV6-1; D gene uncertain. The V end lost 10 bases, the J end lost 0 bases, and 19 bases lay between the germline ends. Germline assignment: CDR1 MNHNS and CDR2 SASEGT. The CDR3 runs to 15 residues. CDR3 DNA sequence: TGTGCCACCTCATTCGCAGGATACCACTCCTACGAGCAGTACTTC. Residues: CATSFAGYHSYEQYF.

The V call is TRBV18, the J call TRBJ1-2; weak D call: TRBD1 (5 bases). V lost 6 bases to trimming and J lost 2 bases, with 13 bases between them. This CDR3 has 14 residues. CDR1 and CDR2 (germline): KGHSH, LQKENI. CDR3 nucleotide sequence: TGTGCCAGCTCCCGCGGGACGGAGAACTATGGCTACACCTTC. Encoded protein: CASSRGTENYGYTF.

The CDR3 region is CASSQEGQGFGNTEAFF. CDR3 DNA: TGTGCCAGCAGCCAAGAGGGACAGGGGTTCGGGAACACTGAAGCTTTCTTT. V and J are TRBV14 and TRBJ1-1; 10 bases line up with TRBD1. Germline-derived CDR1 and CDR2 are SGHDN and FVKESK. This CDR3 is built from 17 residues. With V trimmed by 0 bases and J by 1 base, 5 bases remained unmatched.

This clone came up once. The chain links TRBV29-1 to TRBJ1-2, with D possibly TRBD1 on 5 matching bases. Trimming took off 0 bases at V and 3 bases at J, with 14 bases between the two ends. Germline loops: CDR1 SQVTM, CDR2 ANQGSEA. This CDR3 is built from 15 residues. The CDR3 reads CSVEERTGTYYGYTF. The CDR3 bases are TGCAGCGTTGAAGAAAGAACAGGAACCTACTATGGCTACACCTTC.

The J gene is TRBJ1-2, the V gene TRBV10-3; D call uncertain. V was pared by 2 bases and J by 2 bases, with 15 bases between. This CDR3 has 16 amino acids. Germline V gene sequence: CDR1 ENHRY, CDR2 SYGVKD. CDR3 sequence (DNA): TGTGCCATCAGTGAGCCACACAGTGCTCGAAACTATGGCTACACCTTC. The encoded protein is CAISEPHSARNYGYTF.

The chain couples TRBV19 to TRBJ2-3; the D is unclear. The germline V and J ends were trimmed by 3 bases and 1 base, with 11 bases remaining between them. CDR1 LNHDA and CDR2 SQIVND come from the germline V gene (reference sequence). The CDR3 covers 15 residues. The CDR3 is CASSMFLSGTDTQYF. In nucleotides, the CDR3 is TGTGCCAGTAGTATGTTCCTATCGGGCACAGATACGCAGTATTTT.

V usage is TRBV27 and J usage is TRBJ1-4, with D perhaps TRBD1 (5 bases). This CDR3 region has 15 residues. Germline CDR1 MNHEY, CDR2 SMNVEV (reference sequence). Trimming stripped 4 bases from V and 8 bases from J, with 17 bases between. The CDR3 coding sequence is TGTGCCAGCAGTTCCTTCGACAGATTTGGGGAAAAACTGTTTTTT. It yields the protein CASSSFDRFGEKLFF.

The V and J genes are TRBV15 and TRBJ2-1; tentative D call: TRBD2 (7 bases). Germline lookup yields CDR1 LNHNV and CDR2 YYDKDF (reference sequence). The CDR3 is 14 residues long. V dropped 3 bases and J dropped 8 bases, with 14 bases sitting between them. The CDR3 region is CATSRGWGGDEQFF. The DNA for the CDR3 is TGTGCCACCAGCAGGGGCTGGGGGGGCGATGAGCAGTTCTTC.

This clone appeared a few times. CDR3 sequence (DNA): TGTGCCAGCAGCTTAGTTACAGGTAGCTATGGCTACACCTTC. Translation gives CASSLVTGSYGYTF. This chain joins TRBV11-2 and TRBJ1-2; D perhaps matches TRBD1 (5 bases). Between the trimmed V and J ends, which lost 1 base and 4 bases, there was a span of 10 bases. Per germline, CDR1 SGHAT and CDR2 FQNNGV. The length of the CDR3 is 14 residues.

The gene calls are TRBV19 and TRBJ2-7, with TRBD1 matching 11 bases. CDR3 length: 15 residues. CDR1 and CDR2 (germline): LNHDA, SQIVND (reference sequence). With V trimmed by 6 bases and J by 3 bases, 7 bases remained unmatched. The CDR3 region is CASSMRTGGNYEQYF. Here the CDR3 DNA reads TGTGCCAGTAGCATGCGGACAGGGGGCAACTACGAGCAGTACTTC. The complete variable domain, with remaining parts taken from reference TRBV19 and TRBJ2-7, reads DGGITQSPKYLFRKEGQNVTLSCEQNLNHDAMYWYRQDPGQGLRLIYYSQIVNDFQKGDIAEGYSVSREKKESFPLTVTSAQKNPTAFYLCASSMRTGGNYEQYFGPGTRLTVT.

The chain is built from TRBV4-3 and TRBJ2-1, with a weak D call TRBD1 (7 bases). The CDR3 sequence is 17 residues long. The ends were cut back, 0 bases at V and 1 base at J, with 13 bases in the middle. Germline lookup yields CDR1 LGHNA and CDR2 YSLEER. The CDR3 DNA sequence: TGCGCCAGCAGCCAAGAGGCCAGGGGGGATTCCTACAATGAGCAGTTCTTC. The encoded protein is CASSQEARGDSYNEQFF.

J is TRBJ2-7 and V is TRBV27; TRBD2 might be the D (5 bases). This CDR3 contains 14 residues. Germline CDR1 and CDR2: MNHEY and SMNVEV (reference sequence). Deletions cut 1 base from V and 5 bases from J, with 12 bases between. CDR3 DNA: TGTGCCAGCAGTTTATTACGGGAAGGGAACGAGCAGTACTTC. It translates to CASSLLREGNEQYF.

The chain couples TRBV5-1 to TRBJ2-3; a weak D match, TRBD2 (7 bases). From germline, CDR1 is SGHRS and CDR2 YFSETQ. This CDR3 is 17 amino acids long. Trimming removed 4 bases from V and 5 bases from J, with 23 bases in between. The CDR3 nucleotides are TGCGCCAGCAGCCCGGAGGGGGTATGGGGGGGCCGAGATACGCAGTATTTT. Translation: CASSPEGVWGGRDTQYF.

The chain employs TRBV7-2 and TRBJ2-2, with no clear D. The CDR3 is 13 amino acids. Germline V CDR1 and CDR2: SGHTA, FQGNSA. Trimming pared 2 bases from V and 5 bases from J, leaving 6 bases between. The CDR3, as DNA: TGTGCCAGCAGCTTATGGGCTACCGGGGAGCTGTTTTTT. Translated: CASSLWATGELFF.

The rearrangement links TRBV7-2 to TRBJ1-5; D unresolved. The CDR3 contains 13 residues. V was clipped by 3 bases and J by 5 bases, with 8 bases between them. From germline, CDR1 is SGHTA and CDR2 FQGNSA. CDR3 amino acids: CASSFSKDQPQHF. The CDR3 DNA follows: TGTGCCAGCAGCTTTAGTAAAGATCAGCCCCAGCATTTT.

The V call is TRBV19, the J call TRBJ1-2; a weak D match, TRBD1 (5 bases). The germline CDR1 and CDR2 sequences are LNHDA and SQIVND (reference sequence). This CDR3 has 13 amino acids. Trimming shortened V by 8 bases and J by 3 bases, and 13 bases separated the two germline ends. In nucleotides, the CDR3 is TGTGCCAGTTCTCCAGGGATCGACTATGGCTACACCTTC. Translated: CASSPGIDYGYTF.

This sequence joins TRBV7-2 and TRBJ2-7; possible D gene TRBD2, 6 bases. CDR1 and CDR2 (germline): SGHTA, FQGNSA. This CDR3 spans 14 amino acids. Trimming took off 3 bases at V and 4 bases at J, with 13 bases between the two ends. The CDR3 loop is CASSFRTSGYEQYF. The CDR3 DNA sequence: TGTGCCAGCAGCTTCCGGACCAGCGGGTACGAGCAGTACTTC.

V gene TRBV6-6 combines with J gene TRBJ1-5; 7 bases line up with TRBD1. The V gene's germline CDR1 is MNHNY and CDR2 SVGAGI (reference sequence). Trimming removed 4 bases from V and 2 bases from J; junction bases left unmatched: 8. The CDR3 contains 16 residues. The CDR3, as DNA: TGTGCCAGCAGTTCCTTAGGGGGCGGTGGCAATCAGCCCCAGCATTTT. It codes for CASSSLGGGGNQPQHF.

In the case of this clone: The junction departs from germline at one end; a sequencing error may be responsible. J is TRBJ2-7 and V is TRBV5-6; TRBD2 is a possible D gene (6 bases). From germline, CDR1 is SGHDT and CDR2 YYEEEE. This CDR3 comprises 13 residues. The CDR3 coding sequence is TGTGCCAGCAGCTTTGGGACGGACTACGAGCGGTACTTC. Translated: CASSFGTDYERYF.

There are a few counts of this clone. The chain couples TRBV7-2 to TRBJ2-7, with D possibly being TRBD2 (6 bases). V lost 5 bases and J lost 3, with 11 bases in between. Looked up from germline, CDR1 is SGHTA and CDR2 is FQGNSA. This CDR3 has 13 residues. This CDR3 reads CASSATSFYEQYF. The CDR3 DNA is TGTGCCAGCAGCGCCACTAGCTTCTACGAGCAGTACTTC.

J is TRBJ2-2 and V is TRBV18, with a weak D call TRBD2 (6 bases). Germline V gives CDR1 KGHSH, CDR2 LQKENI. Between the trimmed V and J ends, which lost 6 bases and 0 bases, there was a span of 8 bases. The CDR3 length is 14 residues. The CDR3 DNA follows: TGTGCCAGCTCGGGAGGCCCGAACACCGGGGAGCTGTTTTTT. Protein sequence: CASSGGPNTGELFF. Combining the CDR3 with reference TRBV18 and TRBJ2-2 gives the whole variable domain NAGVMQNPRHLVRRRGQEARLRCSPMKGHSHVYWYRQLPEEGLKFMVYLQKENIIDESGMPKERFSAEFPKEGPSILRIQQVVRGDSAAYFCASSGGPNTGELFFGEGSRLTVL.

The rearrangement links TRBV2 to TRBJ1-5; D is unclear. V gave up 3 bases and J gave up 7 bases, with 13 bases separating them. Germline V CDR1 and CDR2: SNHLY, FYNNEI. CDR3 length equals 14 residues. CDR3: CASSDGFINQPQHF. For the CDR3, the DNA is TGTGCCAGCAGTGACGGGTTTATCAACCAGCCCCAGCATTTT.

The J gene is TRBJ2-5, the V gene TRBV6-5; D is unclear. Germline V gene data show CDR1 as MNHEY and CDR2 as SVGAGI. Trimming took 4 bases from V and 7 from J, leaving 16 bases between them. CDR3 length: 14 residues. The DNA of the CDR3 is TGTGCCAGCAGTTTTTCGCTTAACGGTGGGACCCAGTACTTC. Protein sequence: CASSFSLNGGTQYF.